This entry concerns a single TCR beta chain. This clonotype was observed many times. The antigen this receptor binds is unknown. There are no base qualities to consult, and no much larger clone falls within one base. The record originates from a study of T-cell reconstitution after alpha-beta-depleted transplantation in children (dated by TCRdb to 2016 to 2018). About the full investigation: T-cell immune reconstitution after TCRalphabeta/CD19-depleted allogeneic hematopoietic cell transplantation in children was quantitatively tracked in the study by means of TCR repertoire profiling. Results the study describes overall, beyond this receptor: The high TCRbeta diversity at day 60 in some patients was ascribed to recipient T cells and intrathymic progenitors that had survived conditioning. Over subsequent months, a decline in hyperexpanded clone frequencies was noted, and after one year, T-cell counts and TCRbeta diversity were mostly ascribed to newly produced T cells. About two months after transplant, the apparently early recovery of alphabetaT-cell counts reportedly depended on just several hundred clones that had expanded rapidly and came from non-depleted graft cells.

The protocol used for the library was PCR. These reads were obtained on an Illumina HiSeq 2500. TCR libraries were prepared with molecular barcoding, using unique molecular identifiers to normalize TCRbeta repertoire quantification. The public sequencing data were trimmed at Q25 with fastp and processed into clonotypes with MiXCR by TCRdb, which kept only in-frame beta chains. Entries that share a CDR3 protein sequence are merged under the most common genes and DNA. The sample contains about 32,000 distinct CDR3 sequences, about 7% of them found a single time. Of the sample, roughly 27% falls within the top ten clones. This specimen's time point label, per the study, means: day 60 (about 2 months) after transplantation. The sample's treatment or condition, from its label and the paper: allogeneic hematopoietic cell transplantation with graft depleted of TCRalphabeta T cells and CD19 B cells. TCRalphabeta/CD19-depleted allogeneic hematopoietic cell grafts were given to the transplant recipients, all of whom were children.

The CDR3 sequence holds 14 residues, the cysteine and phenylalanine included. Only CDR3 DNA is held: 42 bases, read in frame from base 1. Sequences ENHRY (CDR1) and SYGVKD (CDR2) are obtained from the germline V gene. V lost 7 bases and J lost 5 bases; the stretch between them is 12 bases long. Sequenced material: peripheral blood, taken 60 days after TCRalphabeta/CD19-depleted stem cell transplant. This receptor was obtained from a child younger than two who had a stem cell transplant for acute myeloid leukemia, so the T cells may come from the graft donor. The V and J genes are TRBV10-3 and TRBJ1-6; TRBD1 is possibly the D segment (5 matching bases). Here is the DNA: TGTGCCATCAAGGCAGGGCGGGATAATTCACCCCTCCACTTT. Translated, it gives CAIKAGRDNSPLHF.